A selection of T cell receptor beta chains follows, all from one sample in a study of beta chain features in type 1 diabetes. TCRdb's table, derived via immunoSEQ multiplex PCR, lists solely in-frame clones and lacks some. The sample carries roughly 300,000 clones, 8% recorded once. The sequencing input was central memory CD4+ T cells from blood. These receptors all stem from a woman aged 18-29 years in good health. CDR3s include the opening cysteine and the closing phenylalanine or tryptophan. The order of the fields is V gene, D gene, J gene, CDR3 length, CDR3 protein. D genes are given only for firm matches.

TRBV6-5	TRBD2	TRBJ2-7	15	CASSPSGGRSYEQYF
TRBV16	TRBD2	TRBJ2-7	16	CASSQNAGEGSYEQYF
TRBV29-1	-	TRBJ2-7	13	CSGTTGGDYEQYF
TRBV6-1	TRBD2	TRBJ2-7	14	CASSFPGLVIEQYF
TRBV7-2	-	TRBJ2-3	16	CASSSPVGRSGDTQYF
TRBV5-1	-	TRBJ2-5	14	CASSLVPPQDTQYF
TRBV5-4	TRBD2	TRBJ2-1	14	CASSLGLAGPEQFF
TRBV2	TRBD1	TRBJ1-2	13	CASSSDRLLGYTF
TRBV5-4	-	TRBJ2-1	14	CASSPNERYNEQFF
TRBV27	-	TRBJ1-6	15	CASSPATATGSPLHF
TRBV2	-	TRBJ1-3	16	CASSDRTASSGNTIYF
TRBV7-9	-	TRBJ2-3	13	CASSLEGTDTQYF
TRBV19	-	TRBJ2-1	11	CASSNQNEQFF
TRBV7-8	-	TRBJ2-2	16	CASSSQGPANTGELFF
TRBV5-6	-	TRBJ2-7	11	CASSINNEQYF
TRBV6-1	-	TRBJ2-1	11	CASSADLEQFF
TRBV11-3	-	TRBJ1-1	14	CASSFSGPNTEAFF
TRBV28	-	TRBJ1-2	15	CASSSEGTENYGYTF
TRBV28	TRBD1	TRBJ1-2	12	CASSLDRVGYTF
TRBV4-3	-	TRBJ2-1	15	CASSQGWGQNNEQFF
TRBV7-2	TRBD2	TRBJ2-7	17	CASSSTLSGRSSYEQYF
TRBV5-4	-	TRBJ2-7	13	CASSLDPGAEQYF
TRBV5-1	-	TRBJ2-2	13	CASSLVGTGELFF